The 30 T cell receptor beta chains below all came from one sample that was sequenced in a study of beta chain features in type 1 diabetes. The authors reverse transcribed all of the isolated RNA, so sequencing captured expressed TCRB transcripts. Measured with immunoSEQ multiplex PCR; TCRdb has only the in-frame clones, and not every one. The profile shows some 240,000 clones, roughly 11% of them singletons. Sequencing used central memory CD4+ T cells from blood. The receptors were gathered from a man in his late teens or twenties in good health.

The rearrangement joins TRBV7-2 to TRBJ2-7; 8 nucleotides match TRBD2. Per the germline V gene, CDR1 is SGHTA and CDR2 is FQGNSA. V lost 0 bases to trimming and J lost 1 base; unmatched junction nucleotides: 8. This CDR3 has 17 amino acids. CDR3 protein: CASSLASSGQGSYEQYF. In nucleotides, the CDR3 is TGTGCCAGCAGCTTAGCGTCTAGCGGGCAAGGATCCTACGAGCAGTACTTC.

This chain links TRBV28 with TRBJ2-1; 9 nucleotides agree with TRBD1. The length of the CDR3 is 12 residues. Germline V gene lookup returns CDR1 MDHEN and CDR2 SYDVKM. With V trimmed by 7 bases and J by 10 bases, 5 bases remained unmatched. Here the CDR3 DNA reads TGTGCCAGCACCCCGGGACAGGGAGAGCAGTTCTTC. Amino acid sequence: CASTPGQGEQFF. The whole variable domain, filled in from reference TRBV28 and TRBJ2-1, reads DVKVTQSSRYLVKRTGEKVFLECVQDMDHENMFWYRQDPGLGLRLIYFSYDVKMKEKGDIPEGYSVSREKKERFSLILESASTNQTSMYLCASTPGQGEQFFGPGTRLTVL.

The chain has TRBV7-8 and TRBJ2-1, with D unresolved. V was pared by 5 bases and J by 0 bases, with 11 bases between. CDR1 and CDR2 (germline): SGHVS, FQNEAQ. The CDR3 has 15 amino acids. Here the CDR3 DNA reads TGTGCCAGCAGCCCCGACTCAAGCTCCTACAATGAGCAGTTCTTC. Its translation: CASSPDSSSYNEQFF.

This clone was found many times. Germline is not matched at one junction end, which may reflect a read error. The CDR3 nucleotides read TGTGCCAGCAGGTTGGGGGGAGACTATGGCTACACCTTC. It is translated as CASRLGGDYGYTF. The chain is built from TRBV5-4 and TRBJ1-2; D perhaps matches TRBD1 (5 bases). CDR3 length: 13 residues. Per the germline V gene, CDR1 is SGHNT and CDR2 is YYREEE (reference sequence).

This clone was recorded at least ten times. The same CDR3 also results from other DNA sequences found in this sample. The chain is built from TRBV7-2 and TRBJ2-3; D not certain. The V and J ends lost 2 bases and 1 base respectively, with 4 bases between them. Germline assignment: CDR1 SGHTA and CDR2 FQGNSA. This CDR3 is built from 13 residues. CDR3 bases: TGTGCCAGCAGCTTACAGGGCACAGATACGCAGTATTTT. Its protein product is CASSLQGTDTQYF.

The V gene is TRBV5-1, the J gene TRBJ2-5; possible D gene TRBD1, 5 bases. The CDR3 is 14 residues long. Between the trimmed V and J ends, which lost 4 bases and 4 bases, there was a span of 14 bases. Germline lookup yields CDR1 SGHRS and CDR2 YFSETQ. In DNA form, the CDR3 reads TGCGCCAGCAGCCCCTTGGGGCAGGGAGAGACCCAGTACTTC. Amino acids: CASSPLGQGETQYF.

This clone occurred a few times. The rearrangement uses TRBV6-1 and TRBJ2-7; no clear D. The germline V and J ends were trimmed by 6 bases and 4 bases, with 10 bases remaining between them. This CDR3 is 12 amino acids long. Germline CDR1 reads MNHNS; CDR2 reads SASEGT. CDR3 bases: TGTGCCAGCAGCCCCGGCCCTTACGAGCAGTACTTC. Amino acid sequence: CASSPGPYEQYF.

This clone was observed many times. The DNA for the CDR3 is TGCAGCGGAGGGACAGGGACGGGCACTGAAGCTTTCTTT. Protein: CSGGTGTGTEAFF. The chain uses TRBV29-1 and TRBJ1-1; 9 nucleotides match TRBD1. Germline V gene sequence: CDR1 SQVTM, CDR2 ANQGSEA. Unmatched junction bases numbered 7, after V lost 7 bases and J lost 4 bases. This CDR3 has 13 residues.

This sequence joins TRBV7-9 and TRBJ1-3; TRBD1 agrees at 7 bases. J lost 2 bases, V lost 10 bases, and 5 bases had no gene match. The CDR3 totals 13 residues. CDR1 is SEHNR and CDR2 is FQNEAQ in the germline V gene (reference sequence). CDR3 in DNA: TGTGCCACCCCGACAGGGCCTGGAAACACCATATATTTT. Residues: CATPTGPGNTIYF.

This sequence joins TRBV10-3 and TRBJ2-5; TRBD1 matches 9 bases. CDR1 ENHRY and CDR2 SYGVKD come from the germline V gene. The length of the CDR3 is 13 residues. Losses at the gene ends were 10 bases for V and 4 bases for J; bases not matched to a gene: 7. CDR3: CASTTDRGETQYF. The CDR3 bases are TGTGCCAGCACCACGGACAGGGGAGAGACCCAGTACTTC.

A note on this clone: Mismatch with germline at one junction end may stem from a read error. This rearrangement joins TRBV10-3 to TRBJ2-7; 7 nucleotides match TRBD1. The CDR3 length is 13 residues. CDR1 ENHRY and CDR2 SYGVKD come from the germline V gene. The CDR3 sequence is CAISESNHRGLDF. DNA for the CDR3: TGTGCCATCAGTGAGTCGAATCATAGGGGGCTGGACTTC.

This clone appeared many times. The chain combines TRBV14 with TRBJ2-2; D may be TRBD2 (6 bases). V shed 5 bases and J shed 3 bases, with 10 bases lying between them. The V gene's germline CDR1 is SGHDN and CDR2 FVKESK. This CDR3 has 14 amino acids. The CDR3 spells CASSWGLHTGELFF. The CDR3 nucleotides read TGTGCCAGCAGCTGGGGACTTCACACCGGGGAGCTGTTTTTT.

CDR3 sequence reads: CSVDSSGRMNEQFF. DNA of the CDR3: TGCAGCGTTGACTCTAGCGGGAGAATGAATGAGCAGTTCTTC. The chain links TRBV29-1 to TRBJ2-1; 10 bases agree with TRBD2. The CDR3 is made up of 14 amino acids. Germline V gene data show CDR1 as SQVTM and CDR2 as ANQGSEA. Trimming cost V 3 bases and J 7 bases; bases outside gene matches: 6.

This clone has at least ten counts. The chain joins TRBV9 to TRBJ1-2; no clear D. The CDR3 totals 14 residues. Trimming removed 0 bases at V and 0 bases at J, with 6 bases between. Germline CDR1 SGDLS, CDR2 YYNGEE. The CDR3 DNA follows: TGTGCCAGCAGCGTAGGGTCGGCTAACTATGGCTACACCTTC. Amino acids: CASSVGSANYGYTF.

The chain is built from TRBV6-5 and TRBJ2-1, with D tentatively TRBD1 (6 bases). The CDR3 spans 14 residues. Trimming shortened V by 6 bases and J by 12 bases, and 21 bases separated the two germline ends. Germline V gene sequence: CDR1 MNHEY, CDR2 SVGAGI. CDR3 DNA sequence: TGTGCCAGCAGCCCTACGGGTACCAGGGGCGGGCAGTTCTTC. This codes for CASSPTGTRGGQFF.

This clone came up a few times. This chain links TRBV9 with TRBJ2-2, with D hard to call. From germline, CDR1 is SGDLS and CDR2 YYNGEE. The CDR3 sequence is 16 residues long. The germline V and J ends were trimmed by 2 bases and 5 bases, with 16 bases remaining between them. The CDR3 spells CASSVLPVLSTGELFF. CDR3 coding DNA: TGTGCCAGCAGCGTTTTACCGGTATTAAGTACCGGGGAGCTGTTTTTT. Based on the CDR3 plus reference TRBV9 and TRBJ2-2, the full variable domain is DSGVTQTPKHLITATGQRVTLRCSPRSGDLSVYWYQQSLDQGLQFLIQYYNGEERAKGNILERFSAQQFPDLHSELNLSSLELGDSALYFCASSVLPVLSTGELFFGEGSRLTVL.

The chain carries TRBV29-1 and TRBJ1-2; D is ambiguous. Trimming removed 3 bases at V and 3 bases at J, with 5 bases between. Looked up from germline, CDR1 is SQVTM and CDR2 is ANQGSEA. The CDR3 runs to 11 residues. The DNA for the CDR3 is TGCAGCGTTGACGGTGACTATGGCTACACCTTC. Translated: CSVDGDYGYTF.

The sample holds a few counts of this clone. The chain has TRBV7-9 and TRBJ2-7; D is perhaps TRBD2 (7 bases). Germline CDR1 and CDR2: SEHNR and FQNEAQ (reference sequence). V was pared by 6 bases and J by 2 bases, with 23 bases between. This CDR3 comprises 17 residues. Written as DNA, the CDR3 is TGTGCCAGCAGGCCCAGCGGGACATTGAGCGGAACCTACGAGCAGTACTTC. It encodes CASRPSGTLSGTYEQYF.

V is TRBV7-2 and J is TRBJ1-5; D remains unclear. There are 14 residues in the CDR3. Per germline, CDR1 SGHTA and CDR2 FQGNSA. Trimming shortened V by 1 base and J by 3 bases, and 7 bases separated the two germline ends. CDR3 DNA sequence: TGTGCCAGCAGCTTAGGACGGTTCAATCAGCCCCAGCATTTT. Translating gives CASSLGRFNQPQHF.

The sample holds many counts of this clone. The chain links TRBV25-1 to TRBJ1-2, with D perhaps TRBD1 (5 bases). CDR1 is MGHDK and CDR2 is SYGVNS in the germline V gene. The CDR3 covers 15 residues. Between the trimmed V and J ends, which lost 3 bases and 6 bases, there was a span of 17 bases. CDR3 DNA sequence: TGTGCCAGCAGTGAGCCCGGGACCCCAACCCATGGCTACACCTTC. This gives the protein CASSEPGTPTHGYTF.

The table lists this clone with a few counts. The chain carries TRBV29-1 and TRBJ2-2, with a tentative D call TRBD2 (6 bases). CDR1 SQVTM and CDR2 ANQGSEA come from the germline V gene. This CDR3 comprises 15 residues. Deletions cut 2 bases from V and 1 base from J, with 11 bases between. CDR3 residues: CSVERRGENTGELFF. In DNA, the CDR3 is TGCAGCGTTGAACGGCGCGGGGAGAACACCGGGGAGCTGTTTTTT.

This clone was recorded many times. This rearrangement joins TRBV10-3 to TRBJ1-1, with 8 bases matching TRBD1. The trim removed 6 bases at V and 1 base at J, leaving 7 bases unmatched. This CDR3 has 15 residues. Germline CDR1 and CDR2: ENHRY and SYGVKD. The CDR3 DNA is TGTGCCATCAGGAGGGGACAGGCGAGGAACACTGAAGCTTTCTTT. This sequence encodes CAIRRGQARNTEAFF.

This clone was found a few times. The chain combines TRBV13 with TRBJ2-2; D uncertain. This CDR3 spans 16 amino acids. Per germline, CDR1 PRHDT and CDR2 FYEKMQ (reference sequence). With 4 bases removed from V and 6 bases from J, the gap between germline ends came to 18 bases. CDR3 loop: CASSSYSKDRSGELFF. As DNA, the CDR3 is TGTGCCAGCAGCTCATATTCTAAAGATCGATCCGGGGAGCTGTTTTTT.

V is TRBV7-6 and J is TRBJ2-7; unclear D gene. The V gene's germline CDR1 is SGHVS and CDR2 FNYEAQ. This CDR3 is built from 14 residues. Trimming removed 5 bases from V and 6 bases from J, with 17 bases in between. DNA for the CDR3: TGTGCCAGCAGCCGACACTCCCAAGTTGGCGAGCAGTACTTC. Translation gives CASSRHSQVGEQYF.

This clone showed up many times. This sample includes further DNA sequences coding for the same CDR3. The chain combines TRBV30 with TRBJ2-1; no reliable D call. Per the germline V gene, CDR1 is GTSNPN and CDR2 is SVGIG (reference sequence). V was pared by 5 bases and J by 3 bases, with 5 bases between. The CDR3 loop spans 11 amino acids. Here the CDR3 reads CAWSVYNEQFF. In DNA, the CDR3 is TGTGCCTGGTCAGTCTACAATGAGCAGTTCTTC.

This clone was seen more than once but under ten times. The genes are TRBV19 and TRBJ2-5; 9 bases line up with TRBD1. The ends lost 1 base at V and 1 base at J; junction bases unmatched: 4. The germline V gene has CDR1 LNHDA and CDR2 SQIVND (reference sequence). The CDR3 contains 16 residues. The CDR3 bases are TGTGCCAGTAGTATAGCCTGGGACAGGGTCCAAGAGACCCAGTACTTC. Amino acid sequence: CASSIAWDRVQETQYF.

This chain uses TRBV7-9 with TRBJ2-7, with TRBD2 matching 8 bases. The length of the CDR3 is 16 residues. The V segment lost 0 bases and the J segment 6 bases; nucleotides outside the gene matches: 10. Germline V gene sequence: CDR1 SEHNR, CDR2 FQNEAQ (reference sequence). For the CDR3, the DNA is TGTGCCAGCAGCTTAGCAGTCGGGAGGGCCACTCGCGAGCAGTACTTC. Its translation is CASSLAVGRATREQYF.

V is TRBV27 and J is TRBJ2-7; TRBD2 aligns across 9 bases. Looked up from germline, CDR1 is MNHEY and CDR2 is SMNVEV (reference sequence). This CDR3 is 17 amino acids long. V dropped 5 bases and J dropped 0; count of bases not matched to a gene: 11. The CDR3 is CASSKRVNSGSSYEQYF. CDR3 sequence (DNA): TGTGCCAGCAGTAAAAGGGTTAATAGCGGGAGCTCCTACGAGCAGTACTTC.

This chain connects TRBV27 to TRBJ2-5, with D maybe TRBD2 (6 bases). Germline V gene sequence: CDR1 MNHEY, CDR2 SMNVEV (reference sequence). Trimming took off 5 bases at V and 3 bases at J, with 10 bases between the two ends. The CDR3 spans 13 residues. The CDR3 region is CASSARGKETQYF. In DNA, the CDR3 is TGTGCCAGCAGTGCTCGGGGGAAAGAGACCCAGTACTTC.

The table lists this clone with many counts. The V gene is TRBV19, the J gene TRBJ2-3; D not certain. Germline CDR1 reads LNHDA; CDR2 reads SQIVND (reference sequence). The CDR3 runs to 14 residues. V was trimmed by 4 bases and J by 2 bases, leaving 10 bases between them. CDR3 nucleotides: TGTGCCAGTAGTAGGGATAGATCCACAGATACGCAGTATTTT. It is translated as CASSRDRSTDTQYF. The full variable domain, its missing parts supplied by reference TRBV19 and TRBJ2-3, is DGGITQSPKYLFRKEGQNVTLSCEQNLNHDAMYWYRQDPGQGLRLIYYSQIVNDFQKGDIAEGYSVSREKKESFPLTVTSAQKNPTAFYLCASSRDRSTDTQYFGPGTRLTVL.